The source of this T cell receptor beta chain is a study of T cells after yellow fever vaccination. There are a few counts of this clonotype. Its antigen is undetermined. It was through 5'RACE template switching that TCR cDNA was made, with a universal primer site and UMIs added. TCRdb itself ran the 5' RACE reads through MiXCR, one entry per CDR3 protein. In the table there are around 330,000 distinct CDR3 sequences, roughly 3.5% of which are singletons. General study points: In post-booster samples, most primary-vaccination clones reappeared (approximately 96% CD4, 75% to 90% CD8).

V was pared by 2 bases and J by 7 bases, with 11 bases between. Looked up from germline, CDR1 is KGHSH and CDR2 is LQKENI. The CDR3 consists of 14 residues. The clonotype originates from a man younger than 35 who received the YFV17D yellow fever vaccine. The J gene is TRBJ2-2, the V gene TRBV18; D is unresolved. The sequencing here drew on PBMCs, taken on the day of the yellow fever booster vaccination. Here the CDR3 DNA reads TGTGCCAGCTCACCATGGACGCAGCTCGGGGAGCTGTTTTTT. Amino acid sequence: CASSPWTQLGELFF.